The rows below give T cell receptor beta chains drawn from one sample of a study of beta chain features in type 1 diabetes. Produced via immunoSEQ multiplex PCR; TCRdb's table is partial and in-frame only. The sample has about 400,000 clones, approximately 12% seen once. The sequenced sample consisted of naive CD4+ T cells from blood. Receptors originate from a woman aged 18-29 years with type 1 diabetes. CDR3s include the opening cysteine and the closing phenylalanine or tryptophan. Fields, in order: V gene, clone size, J gene, D gene, CDR3 DNA, CDR3 protein. The D gene is left open where the match is weak. The listing skips clone size in some rows; elsewhere it reads once, few, many or a size class.

TRBV6-6	few	TRBJ2-3	TRBD2	TGTGCCAGCAGTCCCCGGGGACTAGCGGGCCCAGATACGCAGTATTTT	CASSPRGLAGPDTQYF
TRBV18	few	TRBJ2-5	.	TGTGCCAGCTCACCACCGGGCAGCCCCCAAGAGACCCAGTACTTC	CASSPPGSPQETQYF
TRBV10-3	few	TRBJ2-7	TRBD1	TGTGCCATCAGATTCCCGGGACAGGGGGCGTACGAGCAGTACTTC	CAIRFPGQGAYEQYF
TRBV7-8	.	TRBJ2-2	TRBD2	TGTGCCAGCAGCCTCGGGACTAGCGTAGCCGGGGAGCTGTTTTTT	CASSLGTSVAGELFF
TRBV28	few	TRBJ1-1	TRBD1	TGTGCCAGCCCAGGGGGCAGGACTGAAGCTTTCTTT	CASPGGRTEAFF
TRBV4-1	.	TRBJ2-1	.	TGCGCCAGCAGCCTGAACCCTACGAGCGCTAGCTCCTACAATGAGCAGTTCTTC	CASSLNPTSASSYNEQFF
TRBV7-9	.	TRBJ2-7	TRBD1	TGTGCCAGCAGCTTGGGGACAGGAGTCTACGAGCAGTACTTC	CASSLGTGVYEQYF
TRBV6-6	.	TRBJ2-1	TRBD2	TGTGCCAGCAGGGCTCCGGGACTAGCGGTTGATGAGCAGTTCTTC	CASRAPGLAVDEQFF
TRBV6-5	.	TRBJ1-1	.	TGTGCCAGCAGTAAGACAGGTCCGGGAGCTTTCTTT	CASSKTGPGAFF
TRBV18	few	TRBJ2-3	TRBD2	TGTGCCAGCTCACCCGGACTAGCGGGAGTGTTCCCAGATACGCAGTATTTT	CASSPGLAGVFPDTQYF
TRBV7-9	few	TRBJ2-3	TRBD2	TGTGCCAGCAGCTTGGGGAATAGCGGGTACACAGATACGCAGTATTTT	CASSLGNSGYTDTQYF
TRBV27	.	TRBJ1-4	.	TGTGCCAGCAGTCCCTTGGGGCCGGATGAAAAACTGTTTTTT	CASSPLGPDEKLFF
TRBV7-2	few	TRBJ2-3	TRBD2	TGTGCCAGCAGCCTTAGAGCGGGAACAGATACGCAGTATTTT	CASSLRAGTDTQYF
TRBV5-4	.	TRBJ2-3	.	TGTGCCAGCAGCTTGGGTGAGATCACAGATACGCAGTATTTT	CASSLGEITDTQYF
TRBV5-6	few	TRBJ2-3	TRBD2	TGTGCCAGCAGTCGGGCGGGAGCTGCGGATACGCAGTATTTT	CASSRAGAADTQYF
TRBV4-3	few	TRBJ2-1	TRBD2	TGCGCCAGCAGCCAGGGACGGGGGGGCTACAATGAGCAGTTCTTC	CASSQGRGGYNEQFF
TRBV5-1	.	TRBJ2-7	TRBD1	TGCGCCAGCCGCCGACAATTGGACAGGGAATACGAGCAGTACTTC	CASRRQLDREYEQYF
TRBV7-3	.	TRBJ2-3	TRBD2	TGTGCCAGCAGCTTACGGAGGGGACTAGCGGGAGTGAGTGCAGATACGCAGTATTTT	CASSLRRGLAGVSADTQYF
TRBV25-1	few	TRBJ1-4	.	TGTGCCAGCAATCCCCGGGGGGGAAATGAAAAACTGTTTTTT	CASNPRGGNEKLFF
TRBV18	few	TRBJ2-1	TRBD2	TGTGCCAGCTCACTGACTAGCGGGAGTGGTGAGCAGTTCTTC	CASSLTSGSGEQFF
TRBV15	few	TRBJ2-1	.	TGTGCCACCAGCAGAGAAGTGGGGAGAAACAATGAGCAGTTCTTC	CATSREVGRNNEQFF
TRBV2	few	TRBJ2-3	TRBD2	TGTGCCAGCTCGCGGGAGAGGGTGGATACGCAGTATTTT	CASSRERVDTQYF
TRBV5-4	.	TRBJ1-5	.	TGTGCCAGCAGCTGGCGGTGGGGCAATCAGCCCCAGCATTTT	CASSWRWGNQPQHF
TRBV6-5	.	TRBJ2-3	TRBD2	TGTGCCAGCAGTTACTCGCGGGGGTATACGCAGTATTTT	CASSYSRGYTQYF
TRBV10-3	.	TRBJ2-1	.	TGTGCCATCCAAGGGGGAACCTACAATGAGCAGTTCTTC	CAIQGGTYNEQFF
TRBV4-2	few	TRBJ2-1	.	TGTGCCAGCAGCCAAGACGAACTAGTGACCAATGAGCAGTTCTTC	CASSQDELVTNEQFF
TRBV29-1	once	TRBJ2-7	TRBD2	TGCAGCGTGTGCAGCGGGAGCCTAAGCTACGAGCAGTACTTC	CSVCSGSLSYEQYF
TRBV29-1	.	TRBJ1-2	.	TGCAGCGTTGGCCATGAGTCTGGTGGCTACACCTTC	CSVGHESGGYTF
TRBV30	few	TRBJ2-2	.	TGTGCCTGGATTCGCAGGAACACCGGGGAGCTGTTTTTT	CAWIRRNTGELFF
TRBV20-1	few	TRBJ2-1	.	TGCAGTGTCCCTGGACTCAATGAGCAGTTCTTC	CSVPGLNEQFF
TRBV27	few	TRBJ2-5	.	TGTGCCAGCAGTCCCAACTTACTTTCGGCCCAGTACTTC	CASSPNLLSAQYF
TRBV7-9	.	TRBJ2-7	TRBD2	TGTGCCTGTTCCCGGGGGGGTTCCTACGAGCAGTACTTC	CACSRGGSYEQYF
TRBV7-8	.	TRBJ2-3	TRBD1	TGTGCCAGCAGCCCCCGGGGACAGCCTAGCACAGATACGCAGTATTTT	CASSPRGQPSTDTQYF
TRBV19	few	TRBJ1-4	TRBD1	TGTGCCCAGGGCCCTTCCGGGACAGTCGAAAATTTTTATGAAAAACTGTTTTTT	CAQGPSGTVENFYEKLFF
TRBV9	few	TRBJ2-2	.	TGTGCCAGCAGCATTGAAGCGGTCGAAACCGGGGAGCTGTTTTTT	CASSIEAVETGELFF
TRBV6-5	few	TRBJ1-6	.	TGTGCCAGCAGTTACGTAGGGAGTGGGAATTCACCCCTCCACTTT	CASSYVGSGNSPLHF
TRBV7-9	.	TRBJ2-1	TRBD1	TGTGCCAGCAGCTTAGGGACAGGGGGCGGGGATGAGCAGTTCTTC	CASSLGTGGGDEQFF
TRBV14	.	TRBJ2-1	.	TGTGCCAGCCGGGAGACGGGGGGCCCCCACAATGAGCAGTTCTTC	CASRETGGPHNEQFF
TRBV18	few	TRBJ2-1	.	TGTGCCAGCTCACCACGGCAGGGTAAAGGGCTGGGCAATGAGCAGTTCTTC	CASSPRQGKGLGNEQFF
TRBV25-1	few	TRBJ2-3	.	TGTGCCAGCAGTGAATACGGTCCAGATACGCAGTATTTT	CASSEYGPDTQYF
TRBV2	few	TRBJ2-7	TRBD2	TGTGCCAGCAGTAACCCCGGGACTAGTACCTACGAGCAGTACTTC	CASSNPGTSTYEQYF
TRBV7-6	.	TRBJ2-1	TRBD2	TGTGCCAGCACCTGGGATAGCGGGGCCCTGGTCAATGAGCAGTTCTTC	CASTWDSGALVNEQFF
TRBV7-6	.	TRBJ2-7	.	TGTGCCAGCAGCCCAACAGGTCCCTGGGAGCAGTACTTC	CASSPTGPWEQYF
TRBV5-1	.	TRBJ2-5	TRBD2	TGCGCCAGCACCCGCGCCGTGGGGGACCCTGGCGGGAGTGTGACCCAGTACTTC	CASTRAVGDPGGSVTQYF
TRBV30	few	TRBJ1-5	.	TGTGCCTGGACGACAGGCAATCAGCCCCAGCATTTT	CAWTTGNQPQHF